These 20 T cell receptor beta chains share one sample of origin, sequenced in a study of T cell responses to AZD1222 COVID-19 vaccine. Sequenced by immunoSEQ multiplex PCR; TCRdb stores in-frame clones only, minus some. The table records about 110,000 clones, around 90% of them present only once. Here the sequenced sample was peripheral blood, taken 28 days after the second AZD1222 dose. These receptors originate from an adult who received the AZD1222 COVID-19 vaccine.

This chain joins TRBV11-2 and TRBJ1-2, with D hard to call. V lost 1 base to trimming and J lost 4 bases, with 16 bases between them. Germline loops: CDR1 SGHAT, CDR2 FQNNGV. This CDR3 is 16 amino acids long. The CDR3 bases are TGTGCCAGCAGCTTAGGAGAGGGCCCCAACGTCTATGGCTACACCTTC. Protein sequence: CASSLGEGPNVYGYTF.

The rearrangement joins TRBV18 to TRBJ1-5, with 7 bases identical to TRBD1. V was clipped by 5 bases and J by 4 bases; unmatched bases: 11. This CDR3 comprises 16 residues. From germline, CDR1 is KGHSH and CDR2 LQKENI. CDR3 DNA sequence: TGTGCCAGCTCAGTTTTCCGGGACAGAGGAAATCAGCCCCAGCATTTT. This gives the protein CASSVFRDRGNQPQHF.

The V gene is TRBV5-1, the J gene TRBJ2-3, with 7 positions matching TRBD1. V dropped 0 bases and J dropped 3; count of bases not matched to a gene: 7. This CDR3 is built from 16 residues. CDR1 and CDR2 (germline): SGHRS, YFSETQ. Here the CDR3 DNA reads TGCGCCAGCAGCTTGGGAAGGGGGCTGGGAACAGATACGCAGTATTTT. Amino acids: CASSLGRGLGTDTQYF.

The gene calls are TRBV3-1 (or the pseudogene TRBV3-2) and TRBJ1-2; D remains ambiguous. Germline V CDR1 and CDR2: LGHDT, YNNKEL (reference sequence). The V and J ends lost 1 base and 4 bases respectively, with 10 bases between them. CDR3 size: 14 residues. CDR3 sequence: CASSQVSPLYGYTF. CDR3 bases: TGTGCCAGCAGCCAAGTGAGCCCTCTCTATGGCTACACCTTC.

The V call is TRBV9, the J call TRBJ2-5; D remains ambiguous. Germline V CDR1 and CDR2: SGDLS, YYNGEE. The CDR3 sequence is 14 residues long. V was trimmed by 3 bases and J by 2 bases, leaving 11 bases between them. The CDR3 DNA sequence: TGTGCCAGCAGCGCCCAGGTCGGACAAGAGACCCAGTACTTC. Amino acid sequence: CASSAQVGQETQYF.

This chain links TRBV11-1 with TRBJ2-3, with 9 positions matching TRBD1. The V and J ends lost 5 bases and 2 bases, in that order; junction bases with no gene match: 8. Looked up from germline, CDR1 is SGHAT and CDR2 is FQDESV (reference sequence). This CDR3 is built from 16 residues. In nucleotides, the CDR3 is TGTGCCAGCAGCGCTCGCGGGACAGGGCTCACAGATACGCAGTATTTT. Protein: CASSARGTGLTDTQYF.

This chain links TRBV30 with TRBJ1-2, with a tentative D call TRBD1 (6 bases). Germline CDR1 reads GTSNPN; CDR2 reads SVGIG (reference sequence). This CDR3 contains 15 residues. Trimming pared 0 bases from V and 3 bases from J, leaving 14 bases between. The CDR3, as DNA: TGTGCCTGGAGTGTAGGGGGGTTGCCTGACTATGGCTACACCTTC. It specifies CAWSVGGLPDYGYTF.

The V and J genes are TRBV18 and TRBJ2-2; the match to TRBD2 covers 10 bases. The CDR3 loop spans 18 amino acids. J was trimmed by 5 bases and V by 3 bases; bases with no gene match: 12. Germline CDR1 KGHSH, CDR2 LQKENI. CDR3 loop: CASSPLPAGGPSTGELFF. DNA for the CDR3: TGTGCCAGCTCACCCCTACCAGCGGGGGGGCCCAGTACCGGGGAGCTGTTTTTT.

The rearrangement uses TRBV21-1 and TRBJ2-4; the D call in the table, TRBD1, was not verified against the DNA. TRBV21-1 is a pseudogene. The CDR3 is 18 amino acids. The CDR3 nucleotides are TGTGCCAGCAGCCAGTATCGGGACAGGGGATTAGCCAAAAACATTCAGTACTTC. Translated: CASSQYRDRGLAKNIQYF.

The chain employs TRBV5-1 and TRBJ2-6, with 7 bases aligning to TRBD2. Germline lookup yields CDR1 SGHRS and CDR2 YFSETQ. This CDR3 is 16 amino acids long. The J segment lost 4 bases and the V segment lost 0 bases, leaving 4 bases of the junction unmatched. DNA of the CDR3: TGCGCCAGCAGCTTGGCCGGGGGGTCAGGGGCCAACGTCCTGACTTTC. Translating it yields CASSLAGGSGANVLTF.

This rearrangement joins TRBV7-6 to TRBJ2-1; perhaps TRBD1 as D (6 bases). From germline, CDR1 is SGHVS and CDR2 FNYEAQ. The CDR3 spans 16 residues. Trimming took 5 bases from V and 9 from J, leaving 23 bases between them. The DNA for the CDR3 is TGTGCCAGCAGCGGAATAGACAGGATCCCTCTACGTGAGCAGTTCTTC. Its translation: CASSGIDRIPLREQFF.

This clone has only a few counts. The chain carries TRBV5-4 and TRBJ2-3; possibly TRBD1 or TRBD2 for D (5 bases each). This CDR3 is 14 amino acids long. Deletions cut 0 bases from V and 9 bases from J, with 14 bases between. Germline V lookup: CDR1 SGHNT, CDR2 YYREEE (reference sequence). CDR3 protein: CASSLGRDRITQYF. CDR3 nucleotides: TGTGCCAGCAGCTTGGGCCGGGACCGAATCACGCAGTATTTT.

The V call is TRBV11-2, the J call TRBJ2-7, with 7 bases matching TRBD2. With 0 bases clipped from V and 2 bases from J, the junction kept 7 bases outside the gene matches. Germline loops: CDR1 SGHAT, CDR2 FQNNGV. There are 16 residues in the CDR3. The CDR3 reads CASSLDLAGDPYEQYF. In nucleotides, the CDR3 is TGTGCCAGCAGCTTAGATCTCGCGGGGGACCCCTACGAGCAGTACTTC.

The rearrangement uses TRBV6-5 and TRBJ1-1; 7 bases are a match to TRBD1. V was clipped by 5 bases and J by 1 base; unmatched bases: 4. CDR1 MNHEY and CDR2 SVGAGI come from the germline V gene. The CDR3 is 14 residues long. The CDR3 DNA sequence: TGTGCCAGCAGTATCCAGGGGGGGAACACTGAAGCTTTCTTT. Amino acid sequence: CASSIQGGNTEAFF.

This clone has just a few counts. The chain carries TRBV5-1 and TRBJ2-3, with TRBD2 identical over 10 bases. V lost 3 bases, J lost 1 base, and 5 bases stayed unmatched. CDR1 and CDR2 from the germline V gene are SGHRS and YFSETQ. The CDR3 runs to 16 residues. This CDR3 reads CASSWPSGGRTDTQYF. The CDR3 nucleotides are TGCGCCAGCAGCTGGCCTAGCGGGGGCCGCACAGATACGCAGTATTTT.

J is TRBJ2-7 and V is TRBV11-3, with D unresolved. The germline gives CDR1 SGHNT, CDR2 YENEEA. This CDR3 is 13 amino acids long. V was shortened by 0 bases and J by 7 bases, with 10 bases between the two germline ends. CDR3 amino acids: CASSLDSVGEQYF. The CDR3 DNA reads TGTGCCAGCAGCTTAGACAGTGTGGGGGAGCAGTACTTC.

V gene TRBV4-1 combines with J gene TRBJ1-2; D gene unclear. V lost 0 bases, J lost 4 bases, and 12 bases lay in between. The CDR3 spans 15 residues. Germline values: CDR1 MGHRA, CDR2 YSYEKL. CDR3 region: CASSQDGQGSYGYTF. The DNA for the CDR3 is TGCGCCAGCAGCCAAGACGGGCAAGGGAGCTATGGCTACACCTTC.

This chain uses TRBV11-3 with TRBJ1-3, with TRBD1 as a possible D gene (5 bases). This CDR3 is built from 14 residues. Germline loops: CDR1 SGHNT, CDR2 YENEEA. The CDR3 DNA follows: TGTGCACCCGGGGGACTTAGCTCTGGAAACACCATATATTTT. Translation gives CAPGGLSSGNTIYF.

The chain is built from TRBV7-9 and TRBJ1-6, with 8 bases matching TRBD1. The germline gives CDR1 SEHNR, CDR2 FQNEAQ (reference sequence). The CDR3 extends over 15 amino acids. V lost 3 bases, J lost 9 bases, and 7 bases stayed unmatched. CDR3 DNA: TGTGCCAGCAGCTTCTCAGGGGGCGGAATTTCACCCCTCCACTTT. Encoded protein: CASSFSGGGISPLHF.

The chain couples TRBV4-2 to TRBJ2-7; 14 nucleotides line up with TRBD2. The CDR3 length is 15 residues. Looked up from germline, CDR1 is LGHNA and CDR2 is YNFKEQ. Trimming took 4 bases from V and 2 from J; bases not matched to a gene: 1. In DNA, the CDR3 is TGTGCCAGCAGCCCGGGACTAGCGGGGGCCTACGAGCAGTACTTC. Protein product: CASSPGLAGAYEQYF.